Listed below are T cell receptor beta chains from one sample, sequenced in a study of immune heterogeneity within non-small cell lung tumors. In TCRdb, the multiplex PCR reads were re-called with MiXCR into one record per CDR3 protein. The sample contains 10,000 to 11,000 distinct CDR3 sequences, about a fifth of which appear only once. Sequencing used lung tumor tissue. These receptors originate from a man aged 60-69 years with non-small cell lung cancer. Each CDR3 is given with its conserved first and last residue.

V: TRBV7-9; CDR3: CASSWERGPLEQYF
V: TRBV7-3; CDR3: CASSTDHSYEQYF
V: TRBV18; CDR3: CASSPRLAGFSYEQYF
V: TRBV11-1; CDR3: CASSTTGSRVGELFF
V: TRBV12-5; CDR3: CASGLGQDHEQFF
V: TRBV3-1; CDR3: CASSQNPTGTGSNQPQHF
V: TRBV20-1; CDR3: CSARPAGKEGELFF
V: TRBV11-3; CDR3: CASSSGLAVQETQYF
V: TRBV30; CDR3: CACRMAGAGEKLFF
V: TRBV3-1; CDR3: CASSFNLPTNEKLFF
V: TRBV20-1; CDR3: CSAAAATDTQYF
V: TRBV28; CDR3: CASSLRAVFGYTF
V: TRBV6-2/TRBV6-3; CDR3: CASSSLGTRAFTDTQYF
V: TRBV7-3; CDR3: CASSLTAGTPGELFF
V: TRBV20-1; CDR3: CSASEGGYEQYF
V: TRBV4-1; CDR3: CASSQEEGVPYNEQFF
V: TRBV5-1; CDR3: CASSLGQDGAGGYTF
V: TRBV9; CDR3: CASSVGLAGLRDTQYF
V: TRBV5-1; CDR3: CASSLEGATLSLEQYF
V: TRBV19; CDR3: CASCAGAGSIGGPLHF
V: TRBV20-1; CDR3: CSARDWETQYF
V: TRBV11-3; CDR3: CASRLAGADTQYF
V: TRBV9; CDR3: CASSVTGASNEKLFF
V: TRBV19; CDR3: CASSILNEPGVNEKLFF
V: TRBV28; CDR3: CASFPGTGNYNEQFF
V: TRBV14; CDR3: CASSPLGAGSHEQYF
V: TRBV11-2; CDR3: CASSLNSGAYTDTQYF
V: TRBV6-1; CDR3: CASSEGDRGRSSGNTIYF
V: TRBV5-8; CDR3: CASSLGPAGGCYTF
V: TRBV5-1; CDR3: CASSPADPYEQYF
V: TRBV12-5; CDR3: CASGRTASSGANVLTF
V: TRBV27; CDR3: CASSWDRGLGTEAFF
V: TRBV27; CDR3: CASKKIDRFGEQYF
V: TRBV6-1; CDR3: CAGRSETAIYGYTF
V: TRBV18; CDR3: CASSLLAVSSYNEQFF
V: TRBV6-1; CDR3: CASSAGADRGSGYTF
V: TRBV28; CDR3: CASSRGQGSGYTF
V: TRBV27; CDR3: CASSPWGSGIPNEQFF
V: TRBV6-2/TRBV6-3; CDR3: CASSYSLEDFHTIFSYEQYF
V: TRBV6-1; CDR3: CASSEVGADGYTF
V: TRBV6-2/TRBV6-3; CDR3: CASSHGTGISYGYTF
V: TRBV30; CDR3: CAWKMTDISYEQYF
V: TRBV20-1; CDR3: CSASLPPIGTDTQYF
V: TRBV6-1; CDR3: CASSGLGSSNTGELFF
V: TRBV12-3/TRBV12-4; CDR3: CASSGLDTEAFF
V: TRBV5-1; CDR3: CASTGQTAYNEQFF
V: TRBV28; CDR3: CASSLPDRKLNTEAFF
V: TRBV28; CDR3: CASSTPYEQYF
V: TRBV27; CDR3: CASRRGNTDTQYF
V: TRBV28; CDR3: CASSPLAGVYLGIMGQYF
V: TRBV9; CDR3: CASSAQGVGTEAFF
V: TRBV28; CDR3: CASSSATSGNIQYF
V: TRBV19; CDR3: CASSISASGLAKNIQYF